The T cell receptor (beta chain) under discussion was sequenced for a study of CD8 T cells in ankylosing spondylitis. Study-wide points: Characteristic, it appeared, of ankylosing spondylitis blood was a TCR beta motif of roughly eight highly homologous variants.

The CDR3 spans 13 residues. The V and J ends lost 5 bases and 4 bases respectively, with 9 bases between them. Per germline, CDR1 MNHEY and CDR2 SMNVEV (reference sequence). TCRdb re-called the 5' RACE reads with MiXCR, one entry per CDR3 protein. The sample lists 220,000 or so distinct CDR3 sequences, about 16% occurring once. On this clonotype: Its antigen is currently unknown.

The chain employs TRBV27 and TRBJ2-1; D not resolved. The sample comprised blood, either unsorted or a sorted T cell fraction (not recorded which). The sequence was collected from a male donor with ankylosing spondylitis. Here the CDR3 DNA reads TGTGCCAGCAGTCAAGACGAATACAATGAGCAGTTCTTC. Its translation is CASSQDEYNEQFF.